A single sample is the source of the 14 T cell receptor beta chains below, sequenced in a study of CD8+CD57+ T cells in acquired aplastic anemia (dated by TCRdb to 2016 to 2018). The reads were generated on an Illumina HiSeq 2000. Profiling of TCR beta VDJ combinations and CDR3 sequences used genomic DNA as the template. TCRdb handled the public reads itself, with Q25 trimming in fastp and clone calling in MiXCR, and kept productive beta chains. CDR3 protein duplicates are merged, each entry listing the most common genes and DNA. This sample is represented by 68,000 or so distinct CDR3 sequences; approximately 51% of them were singletons. The ten largest clonotypes hold about 8% of the sample. The sequencing sample was made of sorted CD4+, CD8+, or CD8+CD57+ T cells (not recorded which) from PBMCs. All receptors derive from a human donor in good health, serving as a control.

By its share, this clonotype is medium-sized. The V and J genes are TRBV10-1 and TRBJ2-7; weak D call: TRBD1 (5 bases). Germline V gives CDR1 WNHNN, CDR2 SYGVQD (reference sequence). V lost 4 bases and J 5 bases, leaving 15 bases between the germline ends. CDR3 length equals 14 residues. In nucleotides, the CDR3 is TGCGCCAGCAGTGGTAGGGGCCAGAGCGACGAGCAGTACTTC. Its translation is CASSGRGQSDEQYF.

The chain combines TRBV12-5 with TRBJ2-1; D is uncertain. With 3 bases removed from V and 0 bases from J, the gap between germline ends came to 18 bases. Germline assignment: CDR1 LGHNT and CDR2 FRNRAP. The CDR3 contains 18 residues. For the CDR3, the DNA is TGTGCTAGTGGTTTCCATCTAAGAACATTACGCTCCTACAATGAGCAGTTCTTC. This sequence encodes CASGFHLRTLRSYNEQFF.

The V call is TRBV15, the J call TRBJ2-3, with 10 positions matching TRBD2. CDR3 length: 15 amino acids. Trimming removed 3 bases from V and 1 base from J; junction bases left unmatched: 1. Germline CDR1 and CDR2: LNHNV and YYDKDF (reference sequence). This CDR3 reads CATSSGLAGTDTQYF. CDR3 nucleotide sequence: TGTGCCACCAGCAGCGGACTAGCGGGCACAGATACGCAGTATTTT.

This clonotype was picked up a small number of times. The chain uses TRBV24-1 and TRBJ1-2; 7 bases line up with TRBD1. V lost 9 bases to trimming and J lost 3 bases; unmatched junction nucleotides: 3. This CDR3 comprises 12 residues. Germline V gene sequence: CDR1 KGHDR, CDR2 SFDVKD. As DNA, the CDR3 is TGTGCCACCTCCGGGACAGACTATGGCTACACCTTC. Translating it yields CATSGTDYGYTF.

This clonotype was detected once. At one end the junction does not follow the germline gene, possibly because of a read error. The chain employs TRBV5-5 and TRBJ1-2; a possible D gene is TRBD1 (5 bases). The CDR3 is made up of 12 amino acids. The germline CDR1 and CDR2 sequences are SGHKS and YYEKEE (reference sequence). The DNA of the CDR3 is TGTGCCAGCAGCTGGGACTTCGTGAGCTACGCCTTC. Its protein product is CASSWDFVSYAF.

This clonotype has just a few counts. V and J are TRBV6-1 and TRBJ2-5, with 13 nucleotides matching TRBD2. After removal of 4 bases from V and 4 bases from J, the junction contained 3 bases not matched to a gene. The CDR3 loop spans 15 amino acids. CDR1 and CDR2 (germline): MNHNS, SASEGT. The CDR3 sequence is CASSGGLAGVETQYF. The CDR3 region has the DNA TGTGCCAGCAGTGGAGGACTAGCGGGGGTAGAGACCCAGTACTTC.

This clonotype came up a few times. The V and J genes are TRBV19 and TRBJ2-7; D is possibly TRBD1 (5 bases). V lost 3 bases and J 2 bases, leaving 14 bases between the germline ends. This CDR3 contains 15 residues. CDR1 and CDR2 (germline): LNHDA, SQIVND (reference sequence). DNA for the CDR3: TGTGCCAGTAGTATCACGACAGCGCTTACCTACGAGCAGTACTTC. Translating it yields CASSITTALTYEQYF.

The rearrangement joins TRBV5-1 to TRBJ2-5, with 9 bases that match TRBD2. The CDR3 is made up of 15 amino acids. The V and J ends lost 3 bases and 4 bases, in that order; junction bases with no gene match: 7. Germline V gives CDR1 SGHRS, CDR2 YFSETQ. The CDR3 region is CASSSSGERGETQYF. CDR3 bases: TGCGCCAGCAGCTCTAGCGGGGAACGCGGAGAGACCCAGTACTTC.

This clonotype came up many times. The chain is built from TRBV9 and TRBJ2-7; 9 positions match TRBD1. The germline V gene encodes CDR1 SGDLS and CDR2 YYNGEE. Unmatched junction bases numbered 9, after V lost 2 bases and J lost 3 bases. CDR3 length equals 16 residues. In DNA form, the CDR3 reads TGTGCCAGCAGCGTCAGTATGGGACAGGGTATCTACGAGCAGTACTTC. Its protein product is CASSVSMGQGIYEQYF.

In this sample, this clonotype turned up many times. This CDR3 reads CASSPGLAGGQETQYF. CDR3 bases: TGTGCCAGCAGCCCGGGACTAGCGGGGGGACAAGAGACCCAGTACTTC. The gene calls are TRBV7-9 and TRBJ2-5, with 15 bases fitting TRBD2. Trimming removed 5 bases from V and 2 bases from J; junction bases left unmatched: 3. Germline V gene lookup returns CDR1 SEHNR and CDR2 FQNEAQ (reference sequence). The CDR3 contains 16 residues. Full variable domain (rest looked up from reference TRBV7-9 and TRBJ2-5): DTGVSQNPRHKITKRGQNVTFRCDPISEHNRLYWYRQTLGQGPEFLTYFQNEAQLEKSRLLSDRFSAERPKGSFSTLEIQRTEQGDSAMYLCASSPGLAGGQETQYFGPGTRLLVL.

V gene TRBV20-1 combines with J gene TRBJ2-5, with 7 positions matching TRBD2. In germline, CDR1 is DFQATT, CDR2 SNEGSKA (reference sequence). The CDR3 is 13 amino acids. V dropped 6 bases and J dropped 2; count of bases not matched to a gene: 6. CDR3: CSAGRRTQETQYF. DNA of the CDR3: TGCAGTGCCGGGAGGAGGACGCAAGAGACCCAGTACTTC.

This clonotype came up a few times. This chain joins TRBV7-2 and TRBJ1-2; a possible D gene is TRBD1 (5 bases). This CDR3 is 15 amino acids long. Between the trimmed V and J ends, which lost 4 bases and 4 bases, there was a span of 16 bases. Looked up from germline, CDR1 is SGHTA and CDR2 is FQGNSA. CDR3 in DNA: TGTGCCAGCAGCTCCCACGGACATCCCTCCTATGGCTACACCTTC. This gives the protein CASSSHGHPSYGYTF.

This clonotype came up many times. The chain links TRBV30 to TRBJ2-7; tentative D call: TRBD1 (5 bases). The germline CDR1 and CDR2 sequences are GTSNPN and SVGIG (reference sequence). The CDR3 consists of 14 residues. With 5 bases removed from V and 2 bases from J, the gap between germline ends came to 16 bases. The CDR3 DNA follows: TGTGCCTGGTCACCCAGGGCCGGTACCTACGAGCAGTACTTC. Residues: CAWSPRAGTYEQYF.

This clonotype appeared a few times. With a much larger clone just one base away, this may be a read error. This rearrangement joins TRBV7-2 to TRBJ1-2; weak D call: TRBD1 (5 bases). Trimming left V 1 base short and J 5 bases short, with 5 bases between. This CDR3 has 12 residues. The germline V gene encodes CDR1 SGHTA and CDR2 FQGNSA. CDR3 amino acids: CASSLGGYGYTF. The CDR3 nucleotides are TGTGCCAGCAGCTTAGGGGGGTATGGCTACACCTTC.